A selection of T cell receptor beta chains follows, all from one sample in a study of blood T cell repertoires in COVID-19. Profiled with immunoSEQ multiplex PCR; TCRdb holds only in-frame clones, not every one. Of 150,000 to 200,000 clones in the sample, approximately 88% were seen once. The sequenced material came from peripheral blood. The receptors here all came from a woman aged 25-40 years with acute or convalescent COVID-19. Each CDR3 is given with its conserved first and last residue. D genes are given only for firm matches. Only part of the rows carry a size: once, few, many, or a class if the clone is expanded.

CDR3 protein: CASSLTLLGASYTF
CDR3 DNA: TGTGCCAGCAGCTTAACCCTCCTGGGGGCTAGCTACACCTTC
clone size: -
D gene: -
V gene: TRBV7-6
J gene: TRBJ1-2

CDR3 protein: CASSGQTGYQETQYF
CDR3 DNA: TGCGCCAGCAGCGGTCAGACAGGATACCAAGAGACCCAGTACTTC
clone size: -
D gene: -
V gene: TRBV5-1
J gene: TRBJ2-5

CDR3 protein: CASESGNSNQPQHF
CDR3 DNA: TGTGCCAGCGAGAGCGGAAATAGCAATCAGCCCCAGCATTTT
clone size: -
D gene: -
V gene: TRBV6-5
J gene: TRBJ1-5

CDR3 protein: CASSYLGQGVTGELFF
CDR3 DNA: TGTGCCAGCAGCTACCTCGGACAGGGGGTTACCGGGGAGCTGTTTTTT
clone size: -
D gene: TRBD1
V gene: TRBV6-5
J gene: TRBJ2-2

CDR3 protein: CASFYFPQETQYF
CDR3 DNA: TGCGCCAGCTTCTATTTCCCGCAAGAGACCCAGTACTTC
clone size: -
D gene: -
V gene: TRBV5-1
J gene: TRBJ2-5

CDR3 protein: CASSEEAGGPGGPIDTQYF
CDR3 DNA: TGTGCCAGCAGTGAAGAGGCGGGAGGGCCTGGGGGTCCTATCGATACGCAGTATTTT
clone size: few
D gene: TRBD2
V gene: TRBV6-1
J gene: TRBJ2-3

CDR3 protein: CASSGQGMRGYTF
CDR3 DNA: TGTGCCAGCAGCGGGCAGGGTATGCGTGGCTACACCTTC
clone size: -
D gene: -
V gene: TRBV27
J gene: TRBJ1-2

CDR3 protein: CASSVGTRFEAFF
CDR3 DNA: TGTGCCAGCAGCGTAGGAACCAGATTTGAAGCTTTCTTT
clone size: few
D gene: -
V gene: TRBV9
J gene: TRBJ1-1

CDR3 protein: CATGQGELFF
CDR3 DNA: TGTGCCACCGGACAGGGGGAGCTGTTTTTT
clone size: -
D gene: -
V gene: TRBV7-9
J gene: TRBJ2-2

CDR3 protein: CASIGRATYNEQFF
CDR3 DNA: TGTGCCAGCATAGGCAGGGCGACCTACAATGAGCAGTTCTTC
clone size: -
D gene: -
V gene: TRBV7-9
J gene: TRBJ2-1

CDR3 protein: CASSIIWTGDYGYTF
CDR3 DNA: TGTGCCAGCAGCATTATTTGGACAGGGGACTATGGCTACACCTTC
clone size: -
D gene: TRBD1
V gene: TRBV11-2
J gene: TRBJ1-2

CDR3 protein: CALRTSGSEYNEQFF
CDR3 DNA: TGTGCCCTCCGGACTAGCGGGAGTGAGTACAATGAGCAGTTCTTC
clone size: -
D gene: -
V gene: TRBV21-1
J gene: TRBJ2-1

CDR3 protein: CASSQLDRGGEKLFF
CDR3 DNA: TGTGCCAGCAGCCAGTTGGACAGGGGCGGTGAAAAACTGTTTTTT
clone size: few
D gene: TRBD1
V gene: TRBV3-1/TRBV3-2
J gene: TRBJ1-4

CDR3 protein: CASSPSGDEQFF
CDR3 DNA: TGTGCCAGCTCACCAAGCGGGGATGAGCAGTTCTTC
clone size: -
D gene: TRBD2
V gene: TRBV18
J gene: TRBJ2-1

CDR3 protein: CASRAGSGYEQYF
CDR3 DNA: TGTGCCAGCAGAGCAGGGTCAGGCTACGAGCAGTACTTC
clone size: once
D gene: -
V gene: TRBV28
J gene: TRBJ2-7

CDR3 protein: CASSTYLTTGRDTIYF
CDR3 DNA: TGTGCCAGCAGCACTTACCTTACGACAGGGAGAGACACCATATATTTT
clone size: few
D gene: TRBD1
V gene: TRBV28
J gene: TRBJ1-3

CDR3 protein: CASVRSANSPLHF
CDR3 DNA: TGTGCCAGCGTTAGATCTGCGAATTCACCCCTCCACTTT
clone size: -
D gene: -
V gene: TRBV6-6
J gene: TRBJ1-6